This T cell receptor beta chain was obtained from a study of technical replicates of blood from four donors. The germline V gene has CDR1 SGHKS and CDR2 YYEKEE (reference sequence). The CDR3 spans 16 residues. V shed 2 bases, J shed 7 bases, and the junction held 9 bases outside the gene matches. Clones were read by immunoSEQ multiplex PCR, and TCRdb kept only the in-frame ones, dropping some. Of around 80,000 clones in the sample, approximately 98% were seen once. The origin of this receptor is a human donor in good health. Sequenced: T cells isolated from PBMCs. This chain links TRBV5-5 with TRBJ2-2; TRBD2 matches at 9 bases. As DNA, the CDR3 is TGTGCCAGCAGCTTAGCGCGGGAGGGCCTATTCGGGGAGCTGTTTTTT. The encoded protein is CASSLAREGLFGELFF.